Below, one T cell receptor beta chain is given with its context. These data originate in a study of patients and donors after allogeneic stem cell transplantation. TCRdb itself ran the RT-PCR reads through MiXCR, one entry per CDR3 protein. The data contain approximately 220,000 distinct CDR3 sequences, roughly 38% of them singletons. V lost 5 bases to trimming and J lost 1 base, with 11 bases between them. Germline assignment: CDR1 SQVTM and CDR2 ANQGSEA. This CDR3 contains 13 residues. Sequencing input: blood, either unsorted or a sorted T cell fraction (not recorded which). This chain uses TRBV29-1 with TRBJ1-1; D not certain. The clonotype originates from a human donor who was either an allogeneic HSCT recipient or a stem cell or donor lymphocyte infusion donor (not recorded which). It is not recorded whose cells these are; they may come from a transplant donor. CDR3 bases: TGCAGCGTTCGGAGATTGGGGAACACTGAAGCTTTCTTT. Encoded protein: CSVRRLGNTEAFF.